Sequencing of this T cell receptor beta chain was carried out in a study of shared clonotypes between healthy human individuals. Study context: The plates for each donor numbered three CD4 naive, three CD4 memory, two CD8 naive and one CD8 memory. Study outcomes and limitations: Memory subsets had estimated richness that was generally smaller than that of naive subsets.

TCRdb's table, derived via immunoSEQ multiplex PCR, lists solely in-frame clones and lacks some. The sample has more than 2,000,000 clones, 85% to 95% seen once; the top ten hold 0.11% to 0.15%. Points on this clone: Its target is not known.

CDR1 is ENHRY and CDR2 is SYGVKD in the germline V gene. With 2 bases removed from V and 5 bases from J, the gap between germline ends came to 6 bases. The CDR3 contains 13 residues. This TCR was recovered from a man younger than 30 in good health. The chain combines TRBV10-3 with TRBJ1-4; D is ambiguous. Sequencing input: naive CD4+ T cells sorted from blood. Subset described: CD45RA+ positively selected. DNA of the CDR3: TGTGCCATCAGTGAGACCCGGAATGAAAAACTGTTTTTT. Protein: CAISETRNEKLFF.